Listed below are T cell receptor beta chains from one sample, sequenced in a study of Graves' ophthalmopathy and Graves' hyperthyroidism. TCRdb passed the multiplex PCR reads through MiXCR, listing each CDR3 protein once. The table lists about 390,000 distinct CDR3 sequences, about 17% of them singletons. The sequenced sample was peripheral blood. These receptors originate from an adult woman with stable Graves' hyperthyroidism. The CDR3 runs from the conserved cysteine through the conserved F or W. D genes are given only for firm matches. Clone size is shown for a subset of rows, as once, few, many or a class of expanded clone.

D	V	size	J	DNA	CDR3
.	TRBV20-1	.	TRBJ1-3	TGCAGTGCAGGGGCGGGGGGTGCCGGAAACACCATATATTTT	CSAGAGGAGNTIYF
TRBD2	TRBV6-5	.	TRBJ2-7	TGTGCCAGCAGTTTAGTGCTAGCGGGCTACGAGCAGTACTTC	CASSLVLAGYEQYF
.	TRBV7-9	many	TRBJ1-2	TGTGCCAGCAGCGCCGTTGAGGGTGGCTACACCTTC	CASSAVEGGYTF
TRBD2	TRBV12-3/TRBV12-4	many	TRBJ2-4	TGTACCAGCAGTTTTGGGGGAGGGATAGCCAAAAACATTCAGTACTTC	CTSSFGGGIAKNIQYF
.	TRBV7-2	.	TRBJ2-7	TGTGCCAGCAGCTTTATGGATGAGCAGTACTTC	CASSFMDEQYF
.	TRBV12-3/TRBV12-4	.	TRBJ1-5	TGTGCCAGCAGTTTAGGGATGGGAACAGGCATGAATCAGCCCCAGCATTTT	CASSLGMGTGMNQPQHF
TRBD2	TRBV19	few	TRBJ2-6	TGTGCCAGTAGTATAGTGGCGGGGGTTCACACTGGGGCCAACGTCCTGACTTTC	CASSIVAGVHTGANVLTF
TRBD1	TRBV12-3/TRBV12-4	.	TRBJ2-6	TGTGCCAGCAGTTTAGCGGGGACAGCATTAAACTCTGGGTCCAACGTTCTGACTTTC	CASSLAGTALNSGSNVLTF
TRBD2	TRBV28	.	TRBJ2-7	TGTGCCAGCAGTTCCTTGACTAGCGGGAGATACGAGCAGTGGTTC	CASSSLTSGRYEQWF
.	TRBV6-1	.	TRBJ1-2	TGTGCCAGTCTCTCGTGGTCTCGCTACACCTTC	CASLSWSRYTF
TRBD1	TRBV20-1	many	TRBJ1-1	TGCAGTGCTTTGGGACAGGGGCTATGGTACACTGAAGCTTTCTTT	CSALGQGLWYTEAFF
.	TRBV20-1	many	TRBJ1-2	TGCAGTGCTAGGTCGATCCGGTATGGCTACACCTTC	CSARSIRYGYTF
.	TRBV6-2/TRBV6-3	.	TRBJ1-2	TGTGCCAGCAGCCTCCACGGTGGAGGGGATTCCCCCCTTAACTATGGCTACACCTTC	CASSLHGGGDSPLNYGYTF
.	TRBV2	many	TRBJ1-6	TGTGCCAGTGGAGCTGCCCGGGCCCTGTATAATTCACCCCTCCACTTT	CASGAARALYNSPLHF
TRBD1	TRBV6-1	many	TRBJ2-2	TGTGCCAGCAGCACCGGGACAGGGGGCACCGGGGAGCTGTTTTTT	CASSTGTGGTGELFF
TRBD2	TRBV6-5	many	TRBJ2-2	TGTGCCAGCAGTTACTTCGGGCTAGCGGGAGATACCGGGGAGCTGTTTTTT	CASSYFGLAGDTGELFF